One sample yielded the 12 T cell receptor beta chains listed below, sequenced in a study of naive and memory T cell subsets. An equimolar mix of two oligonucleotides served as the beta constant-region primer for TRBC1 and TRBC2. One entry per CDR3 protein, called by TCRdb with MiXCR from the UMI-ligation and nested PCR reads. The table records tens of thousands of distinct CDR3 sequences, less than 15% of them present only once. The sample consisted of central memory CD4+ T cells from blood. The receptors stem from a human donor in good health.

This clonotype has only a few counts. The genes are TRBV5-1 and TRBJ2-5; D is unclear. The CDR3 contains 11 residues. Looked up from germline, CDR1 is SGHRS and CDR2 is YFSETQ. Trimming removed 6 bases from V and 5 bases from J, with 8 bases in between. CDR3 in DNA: TGCGCCAGCAAGTACGAGGAGACCCAGTACTTC. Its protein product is CASKYEETQYF.

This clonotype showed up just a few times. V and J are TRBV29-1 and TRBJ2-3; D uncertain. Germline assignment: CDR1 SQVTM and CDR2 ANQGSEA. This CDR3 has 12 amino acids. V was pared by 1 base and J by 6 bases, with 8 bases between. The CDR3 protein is CSVEGAGDTQYF. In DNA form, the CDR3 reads TGCAGCGTTGAAGGGGCCGGTGATACGCAGTATTTT.

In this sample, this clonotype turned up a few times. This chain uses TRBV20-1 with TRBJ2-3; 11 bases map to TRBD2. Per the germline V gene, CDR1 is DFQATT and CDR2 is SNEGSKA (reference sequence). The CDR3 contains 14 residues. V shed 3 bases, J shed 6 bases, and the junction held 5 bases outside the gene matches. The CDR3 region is CSASLAGGGDTQYF. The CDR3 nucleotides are TGCAGTGCTAGCCTAGCGGGAGGAGGGGATACGCAGTATTTT.

The CDR3 bases are TGTGCCAGCAGTTTCCCGGACAGCCGGAACACTGAAGCTTTCTTT. It specifies CASSFPDSRNTEAFF. The chain uses TRBV28 and TRBJ1-1; weak D call: TRBD1 (6 bases). The CDR3 length is 15 residues. Germline V CDR1 and CDR2: MDHEN, SYDVKM. Trimming removed 3 bases at V and 1 base at J, with 12 bases between.

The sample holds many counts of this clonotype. As DNA, the CDR3 is TGTGCCAGCAGCCAAGGGGGCGGCTACGGCGAGCAGTACTTC. It codes for CASSQGGGYGEQYF. The gene calls are TRBV3-1 and TRBJ2-7, with D possibly matching TRBD1 (5 bases). V lost 1 base, J lost 6 bases, and 13 bases lay in between. CDR3 size: 14 residues. In germline, CDR1 is LGHDT, CDR2 YNNKEL (reference sequence).

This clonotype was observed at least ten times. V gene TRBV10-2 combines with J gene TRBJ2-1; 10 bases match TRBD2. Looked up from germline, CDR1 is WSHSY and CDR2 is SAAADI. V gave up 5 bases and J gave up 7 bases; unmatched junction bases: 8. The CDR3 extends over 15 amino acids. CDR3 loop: CASSPLAGLWNEQFF. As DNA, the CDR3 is TGCGCCAGCAGTCCACTAGCGGGGTTGTGGAATGAGCAGTTCTTC.

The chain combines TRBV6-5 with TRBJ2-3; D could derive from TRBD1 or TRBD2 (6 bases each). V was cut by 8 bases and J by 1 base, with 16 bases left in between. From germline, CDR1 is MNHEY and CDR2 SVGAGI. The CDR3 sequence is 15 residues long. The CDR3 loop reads CASGGADRGTDTQYF. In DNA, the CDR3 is TGTGCCAGCGGCGGGGCGGACAGAGGCACAGATACGCAGTATTTT.

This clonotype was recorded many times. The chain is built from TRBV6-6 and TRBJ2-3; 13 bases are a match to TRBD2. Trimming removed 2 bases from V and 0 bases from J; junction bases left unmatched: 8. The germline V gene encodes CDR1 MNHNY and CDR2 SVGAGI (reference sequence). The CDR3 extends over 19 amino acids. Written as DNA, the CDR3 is TGTGCCAGCAGTTACCCCACTAGCGGGAGGGGATACAGCACAGATACGCAGTATTTT. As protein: CASSYPTSGRGYSTDTQYF.

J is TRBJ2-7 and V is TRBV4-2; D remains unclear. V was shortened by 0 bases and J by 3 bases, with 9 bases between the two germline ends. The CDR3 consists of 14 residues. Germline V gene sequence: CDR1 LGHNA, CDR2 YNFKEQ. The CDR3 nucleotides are TGTGCCAGCAGCCAAGATCAACACAACTACGAGCAGTACTTC. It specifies CASSQDQHNYEQYF.

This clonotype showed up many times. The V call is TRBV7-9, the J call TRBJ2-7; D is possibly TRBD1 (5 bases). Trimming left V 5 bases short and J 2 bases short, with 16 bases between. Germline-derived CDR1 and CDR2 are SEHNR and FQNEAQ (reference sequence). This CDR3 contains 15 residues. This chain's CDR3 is CASSPGPGLTYEQYF. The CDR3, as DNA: TGTGCCAGCAGCCCCGGGCCAGGGCTAACCTACGAGCAGTACTTC. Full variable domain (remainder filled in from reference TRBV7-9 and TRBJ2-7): DTGVSQNPRHKITKRGQNVTFRCDPISEHNRLYWYRQTLGQGPEFLTYFQNEAQLEKSRLLSDRFSAERPKGSFSTLEIQRTEQGDSAMYLCASSPGPGLTYEQYFGPGTRLTVT.

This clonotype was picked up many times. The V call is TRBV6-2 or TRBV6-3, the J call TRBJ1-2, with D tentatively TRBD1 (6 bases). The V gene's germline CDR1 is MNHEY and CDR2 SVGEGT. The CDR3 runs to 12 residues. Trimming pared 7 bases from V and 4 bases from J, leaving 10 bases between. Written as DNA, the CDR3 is TGTGCCAGCAAAGGACAGTCCTATGGCTACACCTTC. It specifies CASKGQSYGYTF.

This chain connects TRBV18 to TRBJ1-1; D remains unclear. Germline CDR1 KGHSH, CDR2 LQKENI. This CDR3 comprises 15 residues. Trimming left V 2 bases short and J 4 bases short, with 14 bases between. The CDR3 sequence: CASSPGEGRRTEAFF. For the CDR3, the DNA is TGTGCCAGCTCACCAGGGGAGGGAAGGCGCACTGAAGCTTTCTTT.